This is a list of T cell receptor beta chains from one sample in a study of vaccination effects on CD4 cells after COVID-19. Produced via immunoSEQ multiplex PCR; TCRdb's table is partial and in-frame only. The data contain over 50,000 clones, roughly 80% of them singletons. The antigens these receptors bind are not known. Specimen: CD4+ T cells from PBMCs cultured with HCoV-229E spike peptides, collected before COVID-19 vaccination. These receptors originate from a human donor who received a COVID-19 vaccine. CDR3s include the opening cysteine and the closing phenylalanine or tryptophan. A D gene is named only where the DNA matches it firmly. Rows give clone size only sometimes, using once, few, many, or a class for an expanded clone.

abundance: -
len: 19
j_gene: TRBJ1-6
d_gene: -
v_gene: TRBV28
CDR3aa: CASSLIPGRLSSYNSPLHF
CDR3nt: TGTGCCAGCAGTTTAATTCCGGGGAGGTTGAGCTCCTATAATTCACCCCTCCACTTT

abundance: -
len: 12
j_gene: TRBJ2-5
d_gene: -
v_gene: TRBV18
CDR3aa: CASSPGLETQYF
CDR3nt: TGTGCCAGCTCACCGGGACTTGAGACCCAGTACTTC

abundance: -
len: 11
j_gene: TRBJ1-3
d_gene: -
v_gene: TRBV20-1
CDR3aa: CSTHSGNTIYF
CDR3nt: TGCAGTACCCACTCTGGAAACACCATATATTTT

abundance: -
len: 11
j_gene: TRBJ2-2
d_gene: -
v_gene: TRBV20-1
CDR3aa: CSATDTGELFF
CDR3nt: TGCAGTGCTACGGACACCGGGGAGCTGTTTTTT

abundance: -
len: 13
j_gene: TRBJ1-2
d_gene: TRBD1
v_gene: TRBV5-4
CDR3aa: CASSSTGVGGYTF
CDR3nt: TGTGCCAGCAGCTCAACAGGGGTGGGTGGCTACACCTTC

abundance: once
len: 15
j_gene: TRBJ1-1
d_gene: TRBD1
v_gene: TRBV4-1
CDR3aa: CASSQDRGQGARAFF
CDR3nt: TGCGCCAGCAGCCAAGATCGCGGCCAGGGGGCACGAGCTTTCTTT

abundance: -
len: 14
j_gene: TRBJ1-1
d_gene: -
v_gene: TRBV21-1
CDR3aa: CASRDRPRGTEAFF
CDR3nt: TGTGCCAGCAGAGACCGCCCCCGGGGGACTGAAGCTTTCTTT

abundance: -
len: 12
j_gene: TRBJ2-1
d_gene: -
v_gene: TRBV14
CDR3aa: CASSQLWNEQFF
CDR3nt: TGTGCCAGCAGCCAATTGTGGAATGAGCAGTTCTTC

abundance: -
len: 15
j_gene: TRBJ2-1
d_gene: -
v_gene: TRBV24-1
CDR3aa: CATSDRTGSYNEQFF
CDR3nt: TGTGCCACCAGTGATAGAACAGGGTCCTACAATGAGCAGTTCTTC

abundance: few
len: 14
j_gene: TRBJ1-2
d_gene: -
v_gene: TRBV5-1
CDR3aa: CASSLAGSGYGYTF
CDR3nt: TGCGCCAGCAGCTTGGCAGGGAGCGGCTATGGCTACACCTTC

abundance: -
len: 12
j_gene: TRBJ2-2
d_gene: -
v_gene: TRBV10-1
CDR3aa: CASSDQAGELFF
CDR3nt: TGCGCCAGCAGTGACCAGGCCGGGGAGCTGTTTTTT

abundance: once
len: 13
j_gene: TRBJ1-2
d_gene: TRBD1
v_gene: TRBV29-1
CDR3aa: CSVESGTGDGYTF
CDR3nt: TGCAGCGTTGAGTCCGGGACAGGGGATGGCTACACCTTC

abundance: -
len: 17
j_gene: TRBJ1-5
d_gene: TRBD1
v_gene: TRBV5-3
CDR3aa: CARSQEATGSSNQPQHF
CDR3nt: TGTGCCAGAAGCCAAGAGGCGACAGGGTCCAGCAATCAGCCCCAGCATTTT

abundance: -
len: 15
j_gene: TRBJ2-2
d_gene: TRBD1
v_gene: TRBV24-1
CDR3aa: CATSDPQGANGELFF
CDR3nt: TGTGCCACCAGTGATCCGCAGGGGGCGAACGGGGAGCTGTTTTTT

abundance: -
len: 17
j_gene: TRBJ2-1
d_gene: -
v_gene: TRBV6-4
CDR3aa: CASSEGLGLSSYNEQFF
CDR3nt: TGTGCCAGCAGTGAGGGTCTCGGCTTAAGCTCCTACAATGAGCAGTTCTTC

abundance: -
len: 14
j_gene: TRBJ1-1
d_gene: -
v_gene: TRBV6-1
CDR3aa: CASSESPPGAEAFF
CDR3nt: TGTGCCAGCAGTGAAAGTCCGCCAGGGGCTGAAGCTTTCTTT

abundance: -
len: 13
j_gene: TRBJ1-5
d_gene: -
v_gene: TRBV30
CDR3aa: CAWSSAGVQPQHF
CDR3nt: TGTGCCTGGAGTTCGGCAGGGGTTCAGCCCCAGCATTTT

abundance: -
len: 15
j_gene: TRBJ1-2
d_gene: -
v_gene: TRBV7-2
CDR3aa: CASSISRVINYGYTF
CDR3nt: TGTGCCAGCAGCATTAGCCGGGTAATCAACTATGGCTACACCTTC

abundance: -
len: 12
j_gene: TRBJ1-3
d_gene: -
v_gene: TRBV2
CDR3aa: CASSDRGHTIYF
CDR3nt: TGTGCCAGCAGTGACAGGGGCCACACCATATATTTT

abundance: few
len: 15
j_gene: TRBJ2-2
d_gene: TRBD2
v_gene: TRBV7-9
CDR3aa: CASSFLAGNTGELFF
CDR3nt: TGTGCCAGCAGCTTTCTAGCGGGGAACACCGGGGAGCTGTTTTTT

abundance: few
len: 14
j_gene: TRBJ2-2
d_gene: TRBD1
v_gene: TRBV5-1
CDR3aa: CASKGTAHTGELFF
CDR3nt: TGCGCCAGCAAGGGGACAGCCCACACCGGGGAGCTGTTTTTT

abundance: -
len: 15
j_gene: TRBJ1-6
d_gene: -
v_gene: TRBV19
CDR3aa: CASSLREVYNSPLHF
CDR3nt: TGTGCCAGTAGCCTGCGGGAAGTTTATAATTCACCCCTCCACTTT

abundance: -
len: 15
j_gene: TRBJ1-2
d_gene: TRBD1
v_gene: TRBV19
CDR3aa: CASSSQITGGKGYTF
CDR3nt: TGTGCCAGTAGTTCCCAAATAACAGGGGGCAAAGGCTACACCTTC

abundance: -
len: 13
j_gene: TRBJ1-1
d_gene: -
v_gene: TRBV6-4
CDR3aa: CASSEGLATEAFF
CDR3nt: TGTGCCAGCAGTGAAGGGTTAGCCACTGAAGCTTTCTTT

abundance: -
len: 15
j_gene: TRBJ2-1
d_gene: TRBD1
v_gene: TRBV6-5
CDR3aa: CASSTRTGKADEQFF
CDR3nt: TGTGCCAGCAGTACTCGGACAGGAAAGGCGGATGAGCAGTTCTTC

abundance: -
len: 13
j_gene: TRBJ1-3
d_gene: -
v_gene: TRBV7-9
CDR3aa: CASSLAYGNTIYF
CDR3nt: TGTGCCAGCAGCTTAGCCTACGGAAACACCATATATTTT